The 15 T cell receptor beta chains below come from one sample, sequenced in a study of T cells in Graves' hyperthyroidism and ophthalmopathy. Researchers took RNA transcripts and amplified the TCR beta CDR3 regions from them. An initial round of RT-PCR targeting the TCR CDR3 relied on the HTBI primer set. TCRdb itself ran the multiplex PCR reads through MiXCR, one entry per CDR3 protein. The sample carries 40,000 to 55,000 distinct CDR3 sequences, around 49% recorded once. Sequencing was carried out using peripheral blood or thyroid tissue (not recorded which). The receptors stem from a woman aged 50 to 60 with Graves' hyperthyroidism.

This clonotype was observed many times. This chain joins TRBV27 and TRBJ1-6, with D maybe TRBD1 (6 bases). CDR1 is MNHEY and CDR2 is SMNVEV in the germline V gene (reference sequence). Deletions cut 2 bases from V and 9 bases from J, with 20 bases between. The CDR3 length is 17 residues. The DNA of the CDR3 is TGTGCCAGCAGTTTAAAAGTCCCCCAGACAGGCGGTTCACCCCTCCACTTT. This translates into CASSLKVPQTGGSPLHF.

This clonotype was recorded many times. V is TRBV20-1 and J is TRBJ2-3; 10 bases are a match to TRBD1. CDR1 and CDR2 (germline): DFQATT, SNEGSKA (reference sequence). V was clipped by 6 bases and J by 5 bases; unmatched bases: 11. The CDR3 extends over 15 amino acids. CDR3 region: CSAMDRDRGIDTQYF. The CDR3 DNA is TGCAGTGCCATGGATCGGGACAGGGGAATAGATACGCAGTATTTT.

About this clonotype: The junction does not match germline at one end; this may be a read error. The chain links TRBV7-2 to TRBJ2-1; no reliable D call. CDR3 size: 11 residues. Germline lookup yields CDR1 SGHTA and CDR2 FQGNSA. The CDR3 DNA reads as TGCGCCAGCAGCCAAGAACATGAGCAGTTCTTC. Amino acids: CASSQEHEQFF.

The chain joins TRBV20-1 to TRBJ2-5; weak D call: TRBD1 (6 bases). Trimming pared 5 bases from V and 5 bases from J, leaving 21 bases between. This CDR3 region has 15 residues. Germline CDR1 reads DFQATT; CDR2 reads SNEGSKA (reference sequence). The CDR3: CSAPFRGSTGETQYF. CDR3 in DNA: TGCAGTGCTCCATTCAGGGGCAGCACCGGGGAGACCCAGTACTTC.

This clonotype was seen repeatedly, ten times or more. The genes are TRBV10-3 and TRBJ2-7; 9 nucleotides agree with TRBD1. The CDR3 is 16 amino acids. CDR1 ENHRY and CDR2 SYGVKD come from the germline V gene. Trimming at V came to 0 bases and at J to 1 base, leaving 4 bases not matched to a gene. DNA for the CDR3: TGTGCCATCAGTGAGTCCAGGACAGGGGAATCCTACGAGCAGTACTTC. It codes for CAISESRTGESYEQYF.

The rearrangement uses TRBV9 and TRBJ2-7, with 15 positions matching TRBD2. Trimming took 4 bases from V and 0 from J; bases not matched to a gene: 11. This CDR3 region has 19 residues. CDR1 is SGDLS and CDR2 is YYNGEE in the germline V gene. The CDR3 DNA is TGTGCCAGCAGCCCTTCGGGACTAGCGGGAGGATCCTTCTCCTACGAGCAGTACTTC. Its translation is CASSPSGLAGGSFSYEQYF.

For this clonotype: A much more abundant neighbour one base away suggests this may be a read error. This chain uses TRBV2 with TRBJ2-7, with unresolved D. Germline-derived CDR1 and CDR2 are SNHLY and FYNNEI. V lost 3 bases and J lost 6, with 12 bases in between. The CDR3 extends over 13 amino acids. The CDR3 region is CASSDRSTCEQYF. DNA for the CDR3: TGTGCCAGCAGTGACAGGTCCACCTGCGAGCAGTACTTC.

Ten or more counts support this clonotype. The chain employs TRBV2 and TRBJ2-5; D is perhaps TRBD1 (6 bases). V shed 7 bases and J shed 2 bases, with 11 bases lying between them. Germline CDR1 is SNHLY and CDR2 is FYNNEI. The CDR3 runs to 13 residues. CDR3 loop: CASIKDSQETQYF. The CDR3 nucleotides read TGTGCCAGCATTAAGGACAGTCAAGAGACCCAGTACTTC.

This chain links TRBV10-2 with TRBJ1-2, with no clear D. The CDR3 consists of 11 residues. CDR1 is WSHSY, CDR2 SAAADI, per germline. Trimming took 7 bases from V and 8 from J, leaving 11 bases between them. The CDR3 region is CASIGVRGYTF. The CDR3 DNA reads TGCGCCAGCATCGGTGTAAGGGGCTACACCTTC.

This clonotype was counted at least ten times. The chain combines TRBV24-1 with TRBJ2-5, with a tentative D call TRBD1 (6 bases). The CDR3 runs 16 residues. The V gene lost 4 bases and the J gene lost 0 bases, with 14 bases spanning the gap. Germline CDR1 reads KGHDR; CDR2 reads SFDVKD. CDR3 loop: CATSDNHQGYQETQYF. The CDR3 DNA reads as TGTGCCACCAGTGACAACCACCAGGGGTACCAAGAGACCCAGTACTTC.

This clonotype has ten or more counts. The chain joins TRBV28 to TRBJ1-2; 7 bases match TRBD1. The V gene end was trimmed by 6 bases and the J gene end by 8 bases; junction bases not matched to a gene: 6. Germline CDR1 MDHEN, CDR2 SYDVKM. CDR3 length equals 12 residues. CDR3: CASRDRIRGYTF. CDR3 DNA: TGTGCCAGCAGGGACAGGATCAGGGGCTACACCTTC.

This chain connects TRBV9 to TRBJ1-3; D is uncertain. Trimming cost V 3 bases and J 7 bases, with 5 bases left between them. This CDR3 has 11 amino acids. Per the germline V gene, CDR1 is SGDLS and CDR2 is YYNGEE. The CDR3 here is CASSGHNTIYF. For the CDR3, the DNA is TGTGCCAGCAGCGGACATAACACCATATATTTT.

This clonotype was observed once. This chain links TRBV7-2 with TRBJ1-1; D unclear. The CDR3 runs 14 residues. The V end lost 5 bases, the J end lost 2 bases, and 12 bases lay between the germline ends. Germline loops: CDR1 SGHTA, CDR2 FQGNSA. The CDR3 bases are TGTGCCAGCAGCCGTGGGCGGTCTAACACTGAAGCTTTCTTT. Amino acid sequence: CASSRGRSNTEAFF.

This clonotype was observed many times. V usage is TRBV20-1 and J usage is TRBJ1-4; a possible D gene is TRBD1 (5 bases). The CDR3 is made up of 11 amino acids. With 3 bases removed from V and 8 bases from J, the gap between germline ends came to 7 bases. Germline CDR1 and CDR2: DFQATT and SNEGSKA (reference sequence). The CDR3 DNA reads TGCAGTGCTAGGGCAGGGGAAAAACTGTTTTTT. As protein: CSARAGEKLFF.

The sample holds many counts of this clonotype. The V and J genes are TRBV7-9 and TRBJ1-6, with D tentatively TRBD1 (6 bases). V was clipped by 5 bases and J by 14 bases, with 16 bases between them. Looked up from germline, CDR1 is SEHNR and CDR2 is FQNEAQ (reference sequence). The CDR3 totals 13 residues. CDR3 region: CASSLRQESTLHF. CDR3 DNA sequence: TGTGCCAGCAGCCTCCGACAGGAGTCCACCCTCCACTTT. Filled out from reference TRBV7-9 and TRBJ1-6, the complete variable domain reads DTGVSQNPRHKITKRGQNVTFRCDPISEHNRLYWYRQTLGQGPEFLTYFQNEAQLEKSRLLSDRFSAERPKGSFSTLEIQRTEQGDSAMYLCASSLRQESTLHFGNGTRLTVT.